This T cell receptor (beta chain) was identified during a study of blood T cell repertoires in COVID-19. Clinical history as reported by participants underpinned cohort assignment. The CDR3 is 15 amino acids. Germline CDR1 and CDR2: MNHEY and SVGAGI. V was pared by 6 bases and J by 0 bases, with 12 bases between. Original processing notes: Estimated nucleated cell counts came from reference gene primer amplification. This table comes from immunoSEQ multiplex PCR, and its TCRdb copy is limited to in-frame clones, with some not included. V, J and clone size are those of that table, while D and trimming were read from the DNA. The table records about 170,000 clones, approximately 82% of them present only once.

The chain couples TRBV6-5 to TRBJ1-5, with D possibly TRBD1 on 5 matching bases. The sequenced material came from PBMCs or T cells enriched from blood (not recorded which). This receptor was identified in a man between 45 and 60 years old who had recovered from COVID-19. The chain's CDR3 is CASRAGMSSNQPQHF. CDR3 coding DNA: TGTGCCAGCAGGGCAGGGATGTCTAGCAATCAGCCCCAGCATTTT.